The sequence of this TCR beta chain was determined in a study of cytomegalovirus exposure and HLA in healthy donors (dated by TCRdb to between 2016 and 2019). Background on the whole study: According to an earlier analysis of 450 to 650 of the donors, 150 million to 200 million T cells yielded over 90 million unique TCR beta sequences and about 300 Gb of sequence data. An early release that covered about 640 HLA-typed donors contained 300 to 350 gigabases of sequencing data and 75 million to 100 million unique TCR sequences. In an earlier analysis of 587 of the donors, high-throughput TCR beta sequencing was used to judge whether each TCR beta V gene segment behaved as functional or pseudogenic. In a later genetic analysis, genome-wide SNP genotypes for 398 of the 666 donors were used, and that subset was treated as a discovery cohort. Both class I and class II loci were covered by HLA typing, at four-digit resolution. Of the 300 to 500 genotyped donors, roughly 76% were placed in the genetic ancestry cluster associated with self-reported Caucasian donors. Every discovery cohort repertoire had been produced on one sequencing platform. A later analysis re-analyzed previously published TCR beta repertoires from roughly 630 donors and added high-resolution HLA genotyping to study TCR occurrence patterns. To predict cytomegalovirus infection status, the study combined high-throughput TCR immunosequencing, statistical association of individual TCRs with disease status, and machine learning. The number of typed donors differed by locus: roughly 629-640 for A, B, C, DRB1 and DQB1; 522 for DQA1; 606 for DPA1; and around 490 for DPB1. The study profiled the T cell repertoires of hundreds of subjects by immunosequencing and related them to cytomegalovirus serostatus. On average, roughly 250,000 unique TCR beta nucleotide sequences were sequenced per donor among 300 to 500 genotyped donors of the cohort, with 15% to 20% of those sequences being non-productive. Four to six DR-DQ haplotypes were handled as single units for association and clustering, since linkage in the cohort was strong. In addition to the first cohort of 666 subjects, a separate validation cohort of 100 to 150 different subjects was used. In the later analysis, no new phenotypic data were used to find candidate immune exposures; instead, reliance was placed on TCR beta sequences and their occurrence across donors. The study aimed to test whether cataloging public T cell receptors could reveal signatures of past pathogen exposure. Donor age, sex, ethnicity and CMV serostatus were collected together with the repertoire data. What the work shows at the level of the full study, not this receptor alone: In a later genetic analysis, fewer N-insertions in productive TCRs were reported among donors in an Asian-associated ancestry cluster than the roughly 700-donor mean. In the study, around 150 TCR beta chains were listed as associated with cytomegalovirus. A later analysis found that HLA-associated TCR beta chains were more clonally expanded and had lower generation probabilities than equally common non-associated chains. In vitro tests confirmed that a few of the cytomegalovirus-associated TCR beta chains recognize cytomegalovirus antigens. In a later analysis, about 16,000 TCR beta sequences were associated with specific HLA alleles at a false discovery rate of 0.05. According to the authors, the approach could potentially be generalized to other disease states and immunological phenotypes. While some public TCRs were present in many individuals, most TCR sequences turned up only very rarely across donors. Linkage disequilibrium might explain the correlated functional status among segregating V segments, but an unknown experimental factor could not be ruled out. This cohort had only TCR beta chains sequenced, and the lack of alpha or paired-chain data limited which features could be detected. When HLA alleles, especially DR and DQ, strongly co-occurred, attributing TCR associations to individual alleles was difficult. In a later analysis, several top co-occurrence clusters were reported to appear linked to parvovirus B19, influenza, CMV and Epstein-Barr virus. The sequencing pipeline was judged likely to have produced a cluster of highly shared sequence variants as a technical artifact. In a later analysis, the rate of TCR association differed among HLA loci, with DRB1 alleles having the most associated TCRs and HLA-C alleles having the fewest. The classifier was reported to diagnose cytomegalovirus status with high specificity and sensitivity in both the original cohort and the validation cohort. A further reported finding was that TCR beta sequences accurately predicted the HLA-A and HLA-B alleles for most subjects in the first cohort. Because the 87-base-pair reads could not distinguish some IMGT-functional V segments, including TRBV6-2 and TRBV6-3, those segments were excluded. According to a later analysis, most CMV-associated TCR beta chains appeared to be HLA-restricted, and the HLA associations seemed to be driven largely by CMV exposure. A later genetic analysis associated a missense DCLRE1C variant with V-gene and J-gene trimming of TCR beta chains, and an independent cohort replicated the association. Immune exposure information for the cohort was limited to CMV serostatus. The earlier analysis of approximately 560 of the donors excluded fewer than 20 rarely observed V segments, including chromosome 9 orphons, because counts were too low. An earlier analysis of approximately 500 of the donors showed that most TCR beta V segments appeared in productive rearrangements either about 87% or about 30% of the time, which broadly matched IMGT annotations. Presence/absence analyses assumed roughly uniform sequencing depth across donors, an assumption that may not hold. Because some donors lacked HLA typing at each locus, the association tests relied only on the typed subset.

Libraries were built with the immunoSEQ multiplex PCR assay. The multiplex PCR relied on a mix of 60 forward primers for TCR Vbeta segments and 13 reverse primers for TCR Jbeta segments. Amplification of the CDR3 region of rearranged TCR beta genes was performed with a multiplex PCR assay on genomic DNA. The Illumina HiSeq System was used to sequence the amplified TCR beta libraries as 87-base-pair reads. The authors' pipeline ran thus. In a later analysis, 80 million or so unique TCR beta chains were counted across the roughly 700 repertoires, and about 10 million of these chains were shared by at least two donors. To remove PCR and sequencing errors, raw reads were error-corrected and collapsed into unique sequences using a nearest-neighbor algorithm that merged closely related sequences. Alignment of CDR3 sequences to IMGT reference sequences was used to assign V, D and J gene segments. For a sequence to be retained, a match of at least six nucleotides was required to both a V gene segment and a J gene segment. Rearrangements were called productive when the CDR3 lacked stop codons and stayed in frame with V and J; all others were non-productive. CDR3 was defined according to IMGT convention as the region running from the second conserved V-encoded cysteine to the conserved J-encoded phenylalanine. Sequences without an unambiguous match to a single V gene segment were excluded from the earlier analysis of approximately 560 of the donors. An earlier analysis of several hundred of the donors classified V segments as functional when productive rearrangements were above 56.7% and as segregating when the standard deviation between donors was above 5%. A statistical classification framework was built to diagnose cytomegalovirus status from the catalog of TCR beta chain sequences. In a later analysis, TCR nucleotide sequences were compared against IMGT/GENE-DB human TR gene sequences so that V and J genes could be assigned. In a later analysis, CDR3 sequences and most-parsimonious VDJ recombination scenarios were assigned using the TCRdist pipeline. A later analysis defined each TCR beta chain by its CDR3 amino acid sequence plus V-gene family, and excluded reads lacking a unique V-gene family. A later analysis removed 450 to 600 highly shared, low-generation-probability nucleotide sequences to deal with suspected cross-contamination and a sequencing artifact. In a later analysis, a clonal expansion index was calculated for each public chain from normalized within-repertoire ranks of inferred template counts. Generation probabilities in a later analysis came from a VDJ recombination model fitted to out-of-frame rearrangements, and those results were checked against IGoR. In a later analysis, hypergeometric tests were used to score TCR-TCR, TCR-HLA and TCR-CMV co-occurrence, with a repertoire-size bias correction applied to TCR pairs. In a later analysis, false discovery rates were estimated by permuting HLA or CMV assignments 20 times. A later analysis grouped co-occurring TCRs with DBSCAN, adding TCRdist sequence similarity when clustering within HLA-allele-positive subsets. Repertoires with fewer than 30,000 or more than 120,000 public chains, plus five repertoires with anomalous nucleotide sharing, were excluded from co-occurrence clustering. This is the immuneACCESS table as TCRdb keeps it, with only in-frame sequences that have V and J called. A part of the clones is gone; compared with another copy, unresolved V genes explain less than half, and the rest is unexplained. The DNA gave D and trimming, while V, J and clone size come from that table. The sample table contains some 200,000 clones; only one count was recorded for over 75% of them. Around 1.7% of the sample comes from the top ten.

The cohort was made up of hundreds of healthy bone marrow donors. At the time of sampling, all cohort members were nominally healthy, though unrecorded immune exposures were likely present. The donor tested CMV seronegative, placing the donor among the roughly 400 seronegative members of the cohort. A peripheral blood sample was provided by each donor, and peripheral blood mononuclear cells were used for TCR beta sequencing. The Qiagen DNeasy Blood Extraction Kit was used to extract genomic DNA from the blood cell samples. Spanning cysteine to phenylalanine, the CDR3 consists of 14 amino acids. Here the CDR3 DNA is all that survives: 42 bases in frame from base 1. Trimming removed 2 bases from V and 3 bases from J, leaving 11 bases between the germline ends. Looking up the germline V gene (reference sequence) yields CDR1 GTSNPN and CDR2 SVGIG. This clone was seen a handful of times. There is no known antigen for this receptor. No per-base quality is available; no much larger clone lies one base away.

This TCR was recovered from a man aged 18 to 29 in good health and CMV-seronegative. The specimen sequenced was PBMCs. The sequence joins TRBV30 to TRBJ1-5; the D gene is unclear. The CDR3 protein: CAWSPSGYNQPQHF. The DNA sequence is TGTGCCTGGAGTCCCAGCGGCTACAATCAGCCCCAGCATTTT.